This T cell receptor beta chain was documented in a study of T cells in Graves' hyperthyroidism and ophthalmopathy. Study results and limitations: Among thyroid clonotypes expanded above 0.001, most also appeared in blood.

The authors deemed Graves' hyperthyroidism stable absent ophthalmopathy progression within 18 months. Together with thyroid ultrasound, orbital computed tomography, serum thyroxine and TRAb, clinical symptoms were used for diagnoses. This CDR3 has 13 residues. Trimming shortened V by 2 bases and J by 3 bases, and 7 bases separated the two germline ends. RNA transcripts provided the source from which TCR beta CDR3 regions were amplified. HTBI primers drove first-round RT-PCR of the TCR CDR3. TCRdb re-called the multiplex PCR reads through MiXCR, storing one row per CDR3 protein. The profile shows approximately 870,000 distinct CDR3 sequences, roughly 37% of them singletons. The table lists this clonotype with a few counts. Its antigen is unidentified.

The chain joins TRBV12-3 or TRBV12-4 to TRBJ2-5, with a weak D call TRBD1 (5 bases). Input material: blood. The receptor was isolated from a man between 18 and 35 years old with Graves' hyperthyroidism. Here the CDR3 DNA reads TGTGCCAGCAGTTTACCAGGGAAAGAGACCCAGTACTTC. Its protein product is CASSLPGKETQYF.